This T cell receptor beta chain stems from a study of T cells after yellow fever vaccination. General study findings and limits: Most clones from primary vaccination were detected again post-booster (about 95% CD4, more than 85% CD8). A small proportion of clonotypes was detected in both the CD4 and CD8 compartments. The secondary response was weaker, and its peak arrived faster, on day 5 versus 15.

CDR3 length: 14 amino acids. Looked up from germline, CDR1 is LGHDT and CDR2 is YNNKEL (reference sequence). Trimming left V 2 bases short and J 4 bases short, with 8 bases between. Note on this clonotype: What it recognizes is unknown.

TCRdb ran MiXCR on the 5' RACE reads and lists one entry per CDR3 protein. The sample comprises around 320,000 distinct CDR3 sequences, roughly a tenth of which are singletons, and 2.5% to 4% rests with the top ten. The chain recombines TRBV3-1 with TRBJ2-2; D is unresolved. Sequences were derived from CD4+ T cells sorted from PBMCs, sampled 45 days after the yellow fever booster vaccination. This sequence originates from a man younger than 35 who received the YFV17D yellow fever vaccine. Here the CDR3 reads CASSQRSTTGELFF. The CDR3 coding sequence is TGTGCCAGCAGCCAAAGGTCGACCACCGGGGAGCTGTTTTTT.